This T cell receptor (beta chain) was identified in a study of fetal regulatory T cell absence and autoimmunity. Regarding the study as a whole: In IPEX, the enrichment was taken to support antigen-driven autoimmunity before birth.

The survey-level immunoSEQ assay was used. Assay used: immunoSEQ multiplex PCR; TCRdb lists only in-frame clones, some missing. The repertoire holds around 100,000 clones, with around 72% as singletons. Points on this clone: Its cognate antigen is unknown.

Germline V gives CDR1 WSHSY, CDR2 SAAADI. J lost 1 base, V lost 6 bases, and 7 bases had no gene match. The CDR3 sequence is 16 residues long. The source of this sequence is a male donor with IPEX syndrome. Sample: pancreas tissue. The chain combines TRBV10-2 with TRBJ2-3; 10 nucleotides line up with TRBD2. CDR3 in DNA: TGCGCCAGCAGAGCGTTAGCGGGGGGTCGCACAGATACGCAGTATTTT. Translation gives CASRALAGGRTDTQYF.